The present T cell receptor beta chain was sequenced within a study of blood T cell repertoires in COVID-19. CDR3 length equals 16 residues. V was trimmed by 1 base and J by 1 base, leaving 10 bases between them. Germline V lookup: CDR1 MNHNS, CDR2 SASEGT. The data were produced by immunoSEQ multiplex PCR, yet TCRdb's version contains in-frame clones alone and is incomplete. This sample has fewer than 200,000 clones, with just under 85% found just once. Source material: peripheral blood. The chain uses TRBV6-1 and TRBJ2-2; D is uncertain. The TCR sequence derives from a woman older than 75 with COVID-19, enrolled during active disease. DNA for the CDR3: TGTGCCAGCAGTGAAGTCGGTGGCGGGAACACCGGGGAGCTGTTTTTT. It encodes CASSEVGGGNTGELFF.